Listed below are T cell receptor beta chains from one sample, sequenced in a study of CD8 T cells in Susac syndrome. TCRdb reanalysed the immunoSEQ multiplex PCR reads using MiXCR and keeps one entry per CDR3 protein. There are approximately 130,000 distinct CDR3 sequences in the sample; around 95% occur only once, and just over 0.095% lies in the top ten. Sample: CD4+ T cells from PBMCs. The receptors were gathered from a human donor in good health. The CDR3 runs from the conserved cysteine through the conserved F or W. A D gene is named only where the DNA matches it firmly. Clone size appears in some rows only: once, few, many, or a class for an expanded clone.

j_call | v_call | d_call | clone_size | cdr3_aa | cdr3_nt
TRBJ2-5 | TRBV7-2 | . | . | CASSPNPGLQETQYF | TGTGCCAGCAGCCCTAACCCGGGACTTCAAGAGACCCAGTACTTC
TRBJ1-5 | TRBV19 | . | few | CASSIVLSGGNQPQHF | TGTGCCAGTAGTATAGTCCTCTCAGGGGGCAATCAGCCCCAGCATTTT
TRBJ2-5 | TRBV6-2/TRBV6-3 | TRBD2 | . | CASTRLAGGETQYF | TGTGCCAGCACCAGGCTAGCGGGAGGTGAGACCCAGTACTTC
TRBJ2-7 | TRBV28 | . | once | CASSLPTNRRLSYEQYF | TGTGCCAGCAGTCTCCCCACAAACCGGCGTCTGTCCTACGAGCAGTACTTC
TRBJ2-2 | TRBV9 | . | . | CASSPLVVGLTGELFF | TGTGCCAGCAGCCCCTTAGTTGTTGGCCTCACCGGGGAGCTGTTTTTT
TRBJ2-7 | TRBV6-6 | . | once | CASRGDYEQYF | TGTGCCAGCCGAGGAGACTACGAGCAGTACTTC
TRBJ2-3 | TRBV20-1 | . | . | CSAPYRDTQYF | TGCAGTGCCCCCTACAGGGATACGCAGTATTTT
TRBJ2-7 | TRBV5-1 | TRBD2 | . | CASSLQLASAYEQYF | TGCGCCAGCAGCTTGCAACTAGCGAGTGCCTACGAGCAGTACTTC
TRBJ1-5 | TRBV2 | . | . | CASSEARAGVQPQHF | TGTGCCAGCAGTGAAGCGCGGGCAGGGGTACAGCCCCAGCATTTT
TRBJ2-1 | TRBV7-2 | TRBD2 | . | CASSLWGLPNNEQFF | TGTGCCAGCAGCTTATGGGGACTACCCAACAATGAGCAGTTCTTC
TRBJ2-3 | TRBV6-5 | . | . | CASGDASNTDTQYF | TGTGCCAGCGGCGATGCTTCGAACACAGATACGCAGTATTTT
TRBJ2-1 | TRBV6-5 | TRBD2 | . | CASSPSASGSNEQFF | TGTGCCAGCAGCCCTAGTGCTAGCGGGAGTAATGAGCAGTTCTTC
TRBJ2-7 | TRBV18 | TRBD1 | . | CASSPPLTGALHEQYF | TGTGCCAGCTCACCCCCCCTGACAGGGGCCCTCCACGAGCAGTACTTC
TRBJ2-1 | TRBV7-2 | TRBD2 | . | CASRGGTLSRNEQFF | TGTGCCAGCAGGGGGGGGACCCTTAGTAGAAATGAGCAGTTCTTC
TRBJ2-5 | TRBV25-1 | TRBD2 | . | CASSEGTRKETQYF | TGTGCCAGCAGTGAAGGGACTAGAAAAGAGACCCAGTACTTC
TRBJ2-2 | TRBV30 | TRBD1 | . | CAWSGTGNTGELFF | TGTGCCTGGAGTGGGACAGGGAACACCGGGGAGCTGTTTTTT
TRBJ2-7 | TRBV30 | . | . | CAWRPTRGGLSYEQYF | TGTGCCTGGAGGCCGACGCGCGGGGGCCTCTCCTACGAGCAGTACTTC
TRBJ1-5 | TRBV27 | . | . | CASSSRSGNQPQHF | TGTGCCAGCAGTTCCCGATCAGGTAATCAGCCCCAGCATTTT
TRBJ1-5 | TRBV19 | . | . | CASRGPFSNQPQHF | TGTGCCAGTAGGGGACCCTTTAGCAATCAGCCCCAGCATTTT
TRBJ2-1 | TRBV13 | . | . | CASSPRGSASYNEQFF | TGTGCCAGCAGCCCGCGGGGTTCCGCCTCCTACAATGAGCAGTTCTTC
TRBJ2-5 | TRBV6-1 | . | . | CASTIPGGRETQYF | TGTGCCAGCACCATACCGGGCGGTAGGGAGACCCAGTACTTC
TRBJ2-7 | TRBV3-1 | . | . | CASTADYLSEQYF | TGTGCCAGCACTGCGGACTACCTATCCGAGCAGTACTTC
TRBJ1-5 | TRBV6-2/TRBV6-3 | . | . | CASSYSTQSGQPQHF | TGTGCCAGCAGTTACTCGACCCAGTCAGGGCAGCCCCAGCATTTT
TRBJ2-1 | TRBV29-1 | . | . | CSVEVLGDEQFF | TGCAGCGTTGAAGTTTTAGGGGATGAGCAGTTCTTC
TRBJ2-7 | TRBV6-5 | . | . | CASTGRRPYEQYF | TGTGCCAGCACGGGACGGCGGCCCTACGAGCAGTACTTC
TRBJ2-2 | TRBV12-5 | . | . | CASAVTNTGELFF | TGTGCTAGTGCCGTAACGAACACCGGGGAGCTGTTTTTT
TRBJ1-5 | TRBV12-5 | . | . | CATGIGRAGEQPQHF | TGTGCTACTGGGATAGGTAGGGCAGGGGAACAGCCCCAGCATTTT
TRBJ1-6 | TRBV12-3/TRBV12-4 | TRBD1 | few | CASSLGQGSSPLHF | TGTGCCAGCAGTTTAGGACAGGGTAGTTCACCCCTCCACTTT
TRBJ2-1 | TRBV3-1 | TRBD2 | . | CASSQRTSGVEQFF | TGTGCCAGCAGCCAGAGGACTAGCGGGGTTGAGCAGTTCTTC
TRBJ1-1 | TRBV3-1 | TRBD1 | once | CASSYLPSSGGTEAFF | TGTGCCAGCAGCTACCTTCCAAGCTCAGGGGGGACTGAAGCTTTCTTT
TRBJ2-7 | TRBV18 | TRBD1 | . | CASSGTVVSYEQYF | TGTGCCAGCTCCGGGACAGTCGTTTCCTACGAGCAGTACTTC